The 5 T cell receptor beta chains listed next were all sequenced from one sample in a study of T cell responses to AZD1222 COVID-19 vaccine. This table comes from immunoSEQ multiplex PCR, and its TCRdb copy is limited to in-frame clones, with some not included. The sample lists under 200,000 clones; just over 90% were seen once. Sequenced material: peripheral blood, taken on day 0 of AZD1222 vaccination. Receptor source: an adult in good health.

The V and J genes are TRBV4-2 and TRBJ2-1; 12 nucleotides line up with TRBD2. This CDR3 has 18 amino acids. The V and J ends lost 1 base and 9 bases, in that order; junction bases with no gene match: 13. From germline, CDR1 is LGHNA and CDR2 YNFKEQ. CDR3 nucleotide sequence: TGTGCCAGCAGCCAAGTCGGGACTAGCGGGTCTGGCGGTGGTGAGCAGTTCTTC. It encodes CASSQVGTSGSGGGEQFF.

A single count supports this clone. The chain couples TRBV7-8 to TRBJ2-3, with a possible D match to TRBD2 (6 bases). Trimming removed 8 bases from V and 9 bases from J, with 6 bases in between. The CDR3 has 9 residues. Germline CDR1 SGHVS, CDR2 FQNEAQ. CDR3 DNA: TGTGCCAGCGGGGGGACGCAGTATTTT. Its translation is CASGGTQYF.

This clone was observed a few times. The genes are TRBV18 and TRBJ2-1; TRBD2 matches at 8 bases. CDR1 is KGHSH and CDR2 is LQKENI in the germline V gene. The CDR3 extends over 18 amino acids. With 0 bases clipped from V and 7 bases from J, the junction kept 14 bases outside the gene matches. As DNA, the CDR3 is TGTGCCAGCTCACCACCGGCGGGAGGAGGAGGGCTTATAAATGAGCAGTTCTTC. Translated, it gives CASSPPAGGGGLINEQFF.

The chain combines TRBV7-6 with TRBJ1-6, with D tentatively TRBD1 (5 bases). The CDR3 sequence is 16 residues long. The V gene's germline CDR1 is SGHVS and CDR2 FNYEAQ. V lost 2 bases and J lost 6, with 14 bases in between. The CDR3 region is CASSLISRDSNSPLHF. CDR3 sequence (DNA): TGTGCCAGCAGCTTAATTTCACGAGACAGTAATTCACCCCTCCACTTT.

The chain has TRBV6-5 and TRBJ2-7, with TRBD2 identical over 7 bases. In germline, CDR1 is MNHEY, CDR2 SVGAGI. The CDR3 contains 14 residues. Losses at the gene ends were 0 bases for V and 5 bases for J; bases not matched to a gene: 4. As DNA, the CDR3 is TGTGCCAGCAGTTACTCGCTACTAGCGAACGAGCAGTACTTC. The encoded protein is CASSYSLLANEQYF.